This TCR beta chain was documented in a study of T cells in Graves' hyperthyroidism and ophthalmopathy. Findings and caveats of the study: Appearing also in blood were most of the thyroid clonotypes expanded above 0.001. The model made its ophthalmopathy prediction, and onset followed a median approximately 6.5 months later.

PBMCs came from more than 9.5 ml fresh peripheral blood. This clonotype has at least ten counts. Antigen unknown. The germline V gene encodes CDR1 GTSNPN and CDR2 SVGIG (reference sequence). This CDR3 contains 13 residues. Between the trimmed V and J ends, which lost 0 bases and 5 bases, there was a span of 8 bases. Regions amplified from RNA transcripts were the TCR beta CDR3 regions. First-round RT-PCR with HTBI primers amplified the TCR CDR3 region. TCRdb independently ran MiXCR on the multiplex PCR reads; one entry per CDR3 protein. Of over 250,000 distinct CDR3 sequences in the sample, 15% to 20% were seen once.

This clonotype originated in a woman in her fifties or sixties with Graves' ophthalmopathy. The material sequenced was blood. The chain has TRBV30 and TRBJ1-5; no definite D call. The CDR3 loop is CAWSVRGDQPQHF. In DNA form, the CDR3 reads TGTGCCTGGAGTGTACGGGGAGATCAGCCCCAGCATTTT.